This TCR beta chain is from a study of human T cells and chemical hapten exposure. Study summary: Diphenylcyclopropenone, dosed weekly to the scalp, was given to patients throughout the roughly 24-week study.

This clonotype has just a few counts. The CDR3 consists of 15 residues. The ends were cut back, 0 bases at V and 0 bases at J, with 4 bases in the middle. CDR1 and CDR2 (germline): SGHRS, YFSETQ. Per the original data handling: Sample TCR totals centred on a median of approximately 100,000, ranging about 20,000 to 700,000. TCRdb recomputed calls from the RACE reads with MiXCR, one row per CDR3 protein. For this entry, the V and J calls and clone size follow TCRdb and not the study's own pipeline. The table shows 95,000 or so distinct CDR3 sequences, with about an eighth occurring only once. As to time point: patch test 2, 6 weeks after DPC sensitization. The treatment: therapeutic diphenylcyclopropenone sensitization with weekly scalp DPC. Blood collection took place prior to placing each patch test. From whole blood left unfractionated, total RNA was extracted.

This TCR was sampled from a woman aged 40 to 49 with alopecia areata. Some clones in this sample may be carry-over from other donors' samples. The chain couples TRBV5-1 to TRBJ2-6; no clear D. The sample consisted of whole blood, taken in connection with sensitization to the hapten diphenylcyclopropenone (DPC). The DNA for the CDR3 is TGCGCCAGCAGCTTGGACACCTCTGGGGCCAACGTCCTGACTTTC. It is translated as CASSLDTSGANVLTF. Complete variable domain (other parts from reference TRBV5-1 and TRBJ2-6): KAGVTQTPRYLIKTRGQQVTLSCSPISGHRSVSWYQQTPGQGLQFLFEYFSETQRNKGNFPGRFSGRQFSNSRSEMNVSTLELGDSALYLCASSLDTSGANVLTFGAGSRLTVL.